Here is one T cell receptor beta chain with its context. The antigen this receptor binds is unknown. One base away there is no much larger clone; base qualities are not given. These data are taken from a study of CD8+ T cells in alopecia areata (dated 2018 in TCRdb). Context from the whole study: Treated patients were enrolled in an open-label pilot trial of oral tofacitinib at 5 to 10 mg twice daily for moderate-to-severe alopecia areata. Patients received tofacitinib for 6 to 18 months and were then followed off drug for 6 months to check for delayed response and recurrence. For the treated patients, the SALT score, which quantifies what percentage of scalp surface area is affected, served as the measure of disease severity. In both human patients and the C3H/HeJ mouse model, the study applied high-throughput TCRbeta sequencing to look at T cell clonal expansion in alopecia areata. On the human side, TCRbeta sequencing was run on scalp tissue and on sorted CD4+ and CD8+ peripheral blood T cells from healthy controls and from alopecia areata patients with either patchy or totalis/universalis disease. Tofacitinib-treated patients had biopsies at baseline and at 4 and 24 weeks of treatment, with a later scalp biopsy in several patients. Clonality in the scalp was compared among normal scalp (n=4), patchy alopecia areata scalp (n=8), and alopecia totalis/universalis scalp (n=8). The RNA source kit depended on sample type: the PAXgene miRNA kit for fixed scalp, the miRNeasy kit for PBMCs, and the RNeasy kit for mouse skin. TCRbeta CDR3 regions were amplified by immunoSEQ multiplex PCR using 35 Vbeta forward and 13 Jbeta reverse primers. General study outcomes and caveats: TCR sequences shared between patients were less clear than in mice, possibly partly because of HLA diversity in the patient population. Because the treated cohort was small and had only one nonresponder, larger studies are needed to examine links between baseline CD8+ expansion and response. Unlike mouse skin, where gammadelta T cells dominate, normal human skin contains resident alphabeta T cells that get sequenced too, which complicates analysis of the scalp TCR repertoire. During tofacitinib treatment, many expanded lesional clones stuck around in both scalp and blood, and this persistence may partly explain why relapse happens after treatment is stopped. Tofacitinib significantly decreased scalp clonality and the number of expanded CD8+ clones among the top 100 scalp clones. Compared with normal scalp, lesional scalp had higher clonality and more expanded CD8+ clones, particularly in alopecia totalis/universalis, a pattern that suggests antigenic drive.

The germline V gene supplies CDR1 SGHTA and CDR2 FQGNSA. V is cut by 2 bases and J by 3 bases, and the space between the germline ends is 11 bases. There are 15 amino acids in the CDR3, from cysteine to phenylalanine inclusive. Only the CDR3 portion is preserved as DNA: 45 bases, with reading frame beginning at the first base. Interpreted using the paper, the time point label stands for: 20 to 30 weeks on oral tofacitinib. Explained via the paper, the treatment or condition label denotes: oral pan-JAK inhibitor, 5-10 mg twice daily. Lesional scalp punch biopsies and peripheral blood were collected from alopecia areata patients. PBMCs were separated by density centrifugation and stained for CD3, CD4 and CD8, after which CD4+ and CD8+ T cells were sorted on a FACSAria. Library generation was performed with the immunoSEQ multiplex PCR assay. For TCR sequencing, RNA was extracted from every sample and reverse transcribed into cDNA to serve as template. First-strand cDNA was synthesized using SuperScript III with a 2:1 mix of oligo-dT and random hexamers. Amplification bias was assessed with a synthetic immune receptor repertoire, and residual bias was removed computationally. The original pipeline was this. After raw reads were preprocessed to remove errors, the CDR3 was defined following IMGT conventions as running from the conserved cysteine to phenylalanine. To get clonality, Shannon entropy was normalized by log2 of the number of productive unique TCRs and the result was subtracted from 1. Scalp TCRbeta sequences were cross-referenced with sorted blood CD4 and CD8 repertoires so that the CD4 or CD8 identity of scalp clones could be inferred. The clones in this table, taken by TCRdb from immuneACCESS, are in-frame only. Not every clone is retained; where verified, under half of the shortfall comes from an unresolved V gene, and the cause of the rest is unknown. V and J calls and clone size come straight from that table; D and trimming were deduced from the DNA. The sample has 90,000 or so clones on record, roughly 46% of them singletons. The ten largest clones capture roughly 18% of the sample.

The receptor was derived from a human donor with alopecia areata. The V and J genes are TRBV7-2 and TRBJ1-3; a tentative D call is TRBD1 (5 bases match). The sequencing used CD8+ T cells sorted from blood, collected at week 24, from a patient treated with tofacitinib. The CDR3 region reads CASSLHGARGNTIYF. The bases are TGTGCCAGCAGCTTACACGGGGCTCGTGGAAACACCATATATTTT.